A single sample is the source of the 7 T cell receptor beta chains below, sequenced in a study of early T cells in non-severe SARS-CoV-2 infection. TCRdb independently ran MiXCR on the 5' RACE reads; one entry per CDR3 protein. This sample has 20,000 to 25,000 distinct CDR3 sequences; 4.5% to 6% occur once, and the top ten carry about 14%. This specimen was whole blood, taken at baseline. Receptor source: an adult who was a healthcare worker with PCR-confirmed SARS-CoV-2 infection or an uninfected control (not recorded which).

This clonotype was counted only a few times. This chain links TRBV29-1 with TRBJ2-5; D call uncertain. This CDR3 is built from 12 residues. Germline-derived CDR1 and CDR2 are SQVTM and ANQGSEA. V lost 6 bases to trimming and J lost 2 bases, with 10 bases between them. Here the CDR3 reads CSVEPVQETQYF. The CDR3 DNA reads TGCAGCGTGGAGCCCGTTCAAGAGACCCAGTACTTC.

This clonotype has a count of ten or more. The J gene is TRBJ1-2, the V gene TRBV12-3 or TRBV12-4; D ambiguous. The V gene lost 5 bases and the J gene lost 0 bases, with 4 bases spanning the gap. This CDR3 spans 12 amino acids. CDR3: CASSAANYGYTF. CDR3 nucleotide sequence: TGTGCCAGCAGTGCCGCTAACTATGGCTACACCTTC.

This clonotype was counted many times. The gene calls are TRBV5-4 and TRBJ2-1; a possible D gene is TRBD2 (5 bases). The germline gives CDR1 SGHNT, CDR2 YYREEE (reference sequence). This CDR3 spans 15 amino acids. V shed 5 bases and J shed 3 bases, with 15 bases lying between them. The CDR3 region has the DNA TGTGCCAGCAGTCCGGACGGACTTGACTACAATGAGCAGTTCTTC. The encoded protein is CASSPDGLDYNEQFF.

V usage is TRBV12-3 or TRBV12-4 and J usage is TRBJ2-3; weak D call: TRBD2 (6 bases). V dropped 7 bases and J dropped 2 bases, with 16 bases sitting between them. CDR3 length equals 15 residues. This CDR3 is CASKSGGANTDTQYF. CDR3 sequence (DNA): TGTGCCAGCAAAAGCGGAGGGGCCAACACAGATACGCAGTATTTT.

DNA of the CDR3: TGTGCCAGCAGCCACGGGGACAAGGAGGACGAGCAGTACTTC. Residues: CASSHGDKEDEQYF. This sequence joins TRBV7-6 and TRBJ2-7; weak D call: TRBD1 (6 bases). V was shortened by 5 bases and J by 5 bases, with 16 bases between the two germline ends. Germline-derived CDR1 and CDR2 are SGHVS and FNYEAQ. CDR3 length equals 14 residues.

This clonotype was seen ten or more times. For the CDR3, the DNA is TGTGCCAGTAGTATCGGCGGGGGGCCCTCCTACGAGCAGTACTTC. Translating it yields CASSIGGGPSYEQYF. The chain carries TRBV19 and TRBJ2-7, with 8 bases lining up with TRBD2. The CDR3 loop spans 15 amino acids. The junction had 4 bases not matched to a gene; V was cut back by 3 bases and J by 0 bases. Germline V CDR1 and CDR2: LNHDA, SQIVND (reference sequence).

This sequence joins TRBV7-9 and TRBJ2-5; D not resolved. V lost 5 bases, J lost 4 bases, and 11 bases lay in between. The CDR3 has 13 amino acids. CDR1 and CDR2 (germline): SEHNR, FQNEAQ (reference sequence). CDR3 bases: TGTGCCAGCAGCCGACATGGCTTAGAGACCCAGTACTTC. Amino acid sequence: CASSRHGLETQYF.